Below, 7 T cell receptor beta chains from the same sample are listed, as sequenced in a study of blood T cell repertoires in COVID-19 (TCRdb year 2020). The library was built by means of the immunoSEQ multiplex PCR assay. What TCRdb holds here is the immuneACCESS table cut down to in-frame rearrangements. Part of the clones is not present; checked against another copy, under half of the missing clones reflect an unresolved V gene, and the others are unexplained. This sample comprises under 400,000 clones, around 86% of them detected only once. The biggest ten clones account for 4% to 5% of the sample. Sequencing was done on a sample of PBMCs or T cells enriched from blood (not recorded which). Receptor source: a woman aged 40 to 50 with acute COVID-19.

The chain has TRBV19 and TRBJ1-6, with 8 positions matching TRBD1. The J segment lost 4 bases and the V segment lost 3 bases, leaving 2 bases of the junction unmatched. This CDR3 has 15 residues. Germline assignment: CDR1 LNHDA and CDR2 SQIVND (reference sequence). The CDR3 protein is CASSMRQGYNSPLHF. As DNA, the CDR3 is TGTGCCAGTAGTATGAGACAGGGGTATAATTCACCCCTCCACTTT.

The chain joins TRBV5-1 to TRBJ2-3; 16 bases map to TRBD2. This CDR3 spans 15 amino acids. The germline CDR1 and CDR2 sequences are SGHRS and YFSETQ. V shed 6 bases, J shed 6 bases, and the junction held 4 bases outside the gene matches. The CDR3 protein is CASNGGLAGGDTQYF. CDR3 nucleotides: TGCGCCAGCAATGGGGGACTAGCGGGAGGGGATACGCAGTATTTT. The variable domain in full, completed from reference TRBV5-1 and TRBJ2-3, reads KAGVTQTPRYLIKTRGQQVTLSCSPISGHRSVSWYQQTPGQGLQFLFEYFSETQRNKGNFPGRFSGRQFSNSRSEMNVSTLELGDSALYLCASNGGLAGGDTQYFGPGTRLTVL.

This chain links TRBV28 with TRBJ2-1, with TRBD1 matching over 9 bases. The CDR3 runs 15 residues. Looked up from germline, CDR1 is MDHEN and CDR2 is SYDVKM. V gave up 5 bases and J gave up 3 bases; unmatched junction bases: 5. The CDR3 bases are TGTGCCAGCAGTCTCCGGACAGGGGTCTACAATGAGCAGTTCTTC. It is translated as CASSLRTGVYNEQFF.

This clone was recorded only once. V is TRBV25-1 and J is TRBJ2-7; 9 nucleotides line up with TRBD1. V was clipped by 5 bases and J by 4 bases; unmatched bases: 12. Per the germline V gene, CDR1 is MGHDK and CDR2 is SYGVNS. The CDR3 sequence is 16 residues long. CDR3 loop: CASSNPAGTGSYEQYF. Written as DNA, the CDR3 is TGTGCCAGCAGTAACCCAGCCGGGACAGGGAGTTACGAGCAGTACTTC.

This chain uses TRBV7-9 with TRBJ2-5; no reliable D call. Trimming removed 6 bases from V and 5 bases from J, with 10 bases in between. The CDR3 runs 12 residues. CDR1 and CDR2 (germline): SEHNR, FQNEAQ (reference sequence). DNA of the CDR3: TGTGCCAGCAGACAGACGGCGGAGACCCAGTACTTC. Encoded protein: CASRQTAETQYF.

V is TRBV7-2 and J is TRBJ1-2; TRBD1 matches 8 bases. Trimming cost V 6 bases and J 5 bases; bases outside gene matches: 11. The CDR3 covers 15 residues. Germline CDR1 and CDR2: SGHTA and FQGNSA. CDR3 sequence (DNA): TGTGCCAGCAGGGGGGGGACAGGTTCGCTATATGGCTACACCTTC. Translation: CASRGGTGSLYGYTF.

The J gene is TRBJ1-5, the V gene TRBV12-3 or TRBV12-4; D uncertain. V lost 6 bases, J lost 3 bases, and 6 bases lay in between. The CDR3 consists of 12 residues. CDR3 in DNA: TGTGCCAGCAGGAGGGACAATCAGCCCCAGCATTTT. Its translation: CASRRDNQPQHF.